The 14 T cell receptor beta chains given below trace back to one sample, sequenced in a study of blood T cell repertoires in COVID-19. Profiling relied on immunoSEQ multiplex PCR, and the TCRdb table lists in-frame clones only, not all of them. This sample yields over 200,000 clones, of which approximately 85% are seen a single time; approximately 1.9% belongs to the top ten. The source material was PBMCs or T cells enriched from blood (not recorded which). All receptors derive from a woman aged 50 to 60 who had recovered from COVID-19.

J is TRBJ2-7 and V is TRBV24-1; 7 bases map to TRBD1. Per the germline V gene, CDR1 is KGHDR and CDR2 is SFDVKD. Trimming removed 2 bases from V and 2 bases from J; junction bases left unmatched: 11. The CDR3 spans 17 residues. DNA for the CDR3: TGTGCCACCAGTGATTCCCTGACAGGGCGGAAACCCTACGAGCAGTACTTC. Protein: CATSDSLTGRKPYEQYF.

The DNA of the CDR3 is TGCGCCAGCAGCAGACTAGCGGAGGGCACCGGGGAGCTGTTTTTT. As protein: CASSRLAEGTGELFF. The chain joins TRBV4-1 to TRBJ2-2; 9 bases map to TRBD2. CDR3 length equals 15 residues. CDR1 is MGHRA and CDR2 is YSYEKL in the germline V gene. J lost 4 bases, V lost 5 bases, and 5 bases had no gene match.

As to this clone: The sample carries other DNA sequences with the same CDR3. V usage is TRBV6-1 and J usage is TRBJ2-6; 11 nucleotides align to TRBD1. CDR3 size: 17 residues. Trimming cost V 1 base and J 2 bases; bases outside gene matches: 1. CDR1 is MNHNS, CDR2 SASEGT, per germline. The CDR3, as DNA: TGTGCCAGCAGTGAAGGGACAGGGGGCGCTGGGGCCAACGTCCTGACTTTC. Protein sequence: CASSEGTGGAGANVLTF.

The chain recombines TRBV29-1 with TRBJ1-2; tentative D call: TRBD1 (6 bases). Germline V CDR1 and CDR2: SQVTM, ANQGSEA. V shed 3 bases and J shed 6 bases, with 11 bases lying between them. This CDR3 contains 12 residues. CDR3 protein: CSVDRGANGYTF. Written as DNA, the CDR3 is TGCAGCGTTGACAGGGGAGCGAATGGCTACACCTTC.

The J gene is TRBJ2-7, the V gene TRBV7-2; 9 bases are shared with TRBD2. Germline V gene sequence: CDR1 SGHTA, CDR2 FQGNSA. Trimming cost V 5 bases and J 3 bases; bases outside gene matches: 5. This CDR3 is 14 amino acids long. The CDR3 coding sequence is TGTGCCAGCAGCCCGAGACTAGCGGACTACGAGCAGTACTTC. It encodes CASSPRLADYEQYF.

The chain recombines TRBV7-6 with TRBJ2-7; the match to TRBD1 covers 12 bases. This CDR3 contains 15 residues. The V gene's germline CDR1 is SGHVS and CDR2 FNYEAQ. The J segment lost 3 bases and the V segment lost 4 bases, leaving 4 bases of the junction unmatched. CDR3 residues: CASSSGTGGFYEQYF. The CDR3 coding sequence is TGTGCCAGCAGCTCCGGGACAGGGGGCTTCTACGAGCAGTACTTC.

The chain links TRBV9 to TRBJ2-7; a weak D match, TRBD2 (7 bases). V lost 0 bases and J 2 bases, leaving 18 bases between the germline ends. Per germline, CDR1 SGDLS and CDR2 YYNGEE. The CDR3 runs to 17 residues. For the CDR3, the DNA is TGTGCCAGCAGCGTAGGGTTCGGAGGGGGAGGGACCTACGAGCAGTACTTC. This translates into CASSVGFGGGGTYEQYF.

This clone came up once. Written as DNA, the CDR3 is TGTGCCAGCAGTGAATATACAGGGAACGGCTACACCTTC. Translation gives CASSEYTGNGYTF. The V and J genes are TRBV25-1 and TRBJ1-2; possible D gene TRBD1, 6 bases. Germline loops: CDR1 MGHDK, CDR2 SYGVNS. The CDR3 length is 13 residues. Trimming removed 0 bases from V and 8 bases from J, with 10 bases in between.

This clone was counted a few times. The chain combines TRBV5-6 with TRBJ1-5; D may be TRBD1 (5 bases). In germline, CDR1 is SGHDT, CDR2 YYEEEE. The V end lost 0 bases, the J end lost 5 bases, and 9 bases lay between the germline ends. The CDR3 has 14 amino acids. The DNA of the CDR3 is TGTGCCAGCAGCTTGGGTGGAGGGGATCAGCCCCAGCATTTT. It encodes CASSLGGGDQPQHF.

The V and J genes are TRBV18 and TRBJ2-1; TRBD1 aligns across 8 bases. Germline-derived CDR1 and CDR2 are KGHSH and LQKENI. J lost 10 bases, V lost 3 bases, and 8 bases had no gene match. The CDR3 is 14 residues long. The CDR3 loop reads CASSPPPTGGEQFF. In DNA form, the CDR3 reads TGTGCCAGCTCACCTCCGCCCACAGGGGGGGAGCAGTTCTTC.

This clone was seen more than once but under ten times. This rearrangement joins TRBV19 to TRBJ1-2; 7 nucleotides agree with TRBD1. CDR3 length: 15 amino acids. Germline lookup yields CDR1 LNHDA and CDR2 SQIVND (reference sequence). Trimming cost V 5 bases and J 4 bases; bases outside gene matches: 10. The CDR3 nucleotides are TGTGCCAGTAGTCCGACGCCGACAGGGCTCTATGGCTACACCTTC. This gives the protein CASSPTPTGLYGYTF.

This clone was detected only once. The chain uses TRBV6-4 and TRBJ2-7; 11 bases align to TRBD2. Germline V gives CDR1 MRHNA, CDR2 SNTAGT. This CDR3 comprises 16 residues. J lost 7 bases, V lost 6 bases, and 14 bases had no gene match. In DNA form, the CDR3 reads TGTGCCAGCAGCCAGCGTTCTAGCGGGGGGTACGAGGAGCAGTACTTC. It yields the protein CASSQRSSGGYEEQYF.

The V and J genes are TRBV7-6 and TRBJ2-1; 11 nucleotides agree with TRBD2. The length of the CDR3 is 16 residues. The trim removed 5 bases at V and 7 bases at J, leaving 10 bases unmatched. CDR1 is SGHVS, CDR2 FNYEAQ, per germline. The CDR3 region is CASSPLAGGPTNEQFF. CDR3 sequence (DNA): TGTGCCAGCAGCCCCTTAGCGGGAGGGCCGACAAATGAGCAGTTCTTC.

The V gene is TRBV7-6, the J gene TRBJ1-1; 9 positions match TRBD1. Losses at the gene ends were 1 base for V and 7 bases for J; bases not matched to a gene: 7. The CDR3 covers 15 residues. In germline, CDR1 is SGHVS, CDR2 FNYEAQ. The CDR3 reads CASSLEGTGLFEAFF. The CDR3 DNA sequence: TGTGCCAGCAGCTTAGAAGGGACAGGGCTATTTGAAGCTTTCTTT. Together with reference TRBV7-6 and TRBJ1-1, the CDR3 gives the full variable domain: GAGVSQSPRYKVTKRGQDVALRCDPISGHVSLYWYRQALGQGPEFLTYFNYEAQQDKSGLPNDRFSAERPEGSISTLTIQRTEQRDSAMYRCASSLEGTGLFEAFFGQGTRLTVV.